The 14 T cell receptor beta chains presented below share a single source sample, sequenced in a study of blood T cell repertoires in COVID-19. Assay: immunoSEQ multiplex PCR; the TCRdb copy retains only in-frame clones and omits some. The sample includes 30,000 to 35,000 clones, about 90% seen only once; the top ten take 14%. The specimen sequenced was peripheral blood. The receptors derive from a man aged 60 to 75 with active COVID-19.

The V gene is TRBV11-3, the J gene TRBJ2-5, with D perhaps matching TRBD1 (6 bases). CDR1 SGHNT and CDR2 YENEEA come from the germline V gene. The CDR3 sequence is 14 residues long. Between the trimmed V and J ends, which lost 2 bases and 2 bases, there was a span of 9 bases. CDR3 nucleotides: TGTGCCAGCAGCTTATTGGGGGCTCAAGAGACCCAGTACTTC. Translated: CASSLLGAQETQYF. Complete variable domain (other parts from reference TRBV11-3 and TRBJ2-5): EAGVVQSPRYKIIEKKQPVAFWCNPISGHNTLYWYLQNLGQGPELLIRYENEEAVDDSQLPKDRFSAERLKGVDSTLKIQPAELGDSAVYLCASSLLGAQETQYFGPGTRLLVL.

The rearrangement joins TRBV5-4 to TRBJ2-1; TRBD2 might be the D (6 bases). This CDR3 has 12 amino acids. Germline V gives CDR1 SGHNT, CDR2 YYREEE (reference sequence). V lost 3 bases and J lost 9, with 10 bases in between. The CDR3 is CASSSGRGEQFF. The DNA for the CDR3 is TGTGCCAGCAGCTCAGGGCGGGGTGAGCAGTTCTTC.

This chain uses TRBV6-5 with TRBJ2-5, with 7 bases aligning to TRBD2. Germline V gene data show CDR1 as MNHEY and CDR2 as SVGAGI. This CDR3 comprises 15 residues. V was pared by 6 bases and J by 4 bases, with 11 bases of the junction left unmatched. The CDR3 bases are TGTGCCAGCAGAGTATCAGGACTAGGCGGAGAGACCCAGTACTTC. Translating it yields CASRVSGLGGETQYF.

The CDR3 is CASSARDSLINEKLFF. DNA for the CDR3: TGTGCCAGCAGCGCACGGGACAGTCTCATTAATGAAAAACTGTTTTTT. The rearrangement links TRBV9 to TRBJ1-4; 7 bases match TRBD1. CDR1 and CDR2 (germline): SGDLS, YYNGEE. Trimming removed 3 bases from V and 4 bases from J; junction bases left unmatched: 9. The CDR3 runs 16 residues.

CDR3 coding DNA: TGTGCCAGCACGAGAGGCTCCAACTATGGCTACACCTTC. Translated: CASTRGSNYGYTF. The V gene is TRBV6-5, the J gene TRBJ1-2; D uncertain. The CDR3 sequence is 13 residues long. Trimming took off 7 bases at V and 2 bases at J, with 11 bases between the two ends. Germline lookup yields CDR1 MNHEY and CDR2 SVGAGI.

This clone was detected once. V and J are TRBV4-2 and TRBJ2-7; TRBD1 aligns across 8 bases. The trim removed 2 bases at V and 2 bases at J, leaving 5 bases unmatched. Per germline, CDR1 LGHNA and CDR2 YNFKEQ. The CDR3 loop spans 15 amino acids. The CDR3 DNA is TGTGCCAGCAGCCAACCACAGGGGGATCCCTACGAGCAGTACTTC. Its protein product is CASSQPQGDPYEQYF.

The sample holds a few counts of this clone. The chain has TRBV7-9 and TRBJ2-2, with D maybe TRBD1 (6 bases). V was shortened by 1 base and J by 4 bases, with 16 bases between the two germline ends. The CDR3 has 17 amino acids. CDR1 and CDR2 (germline): SEHNR, FQNEAQ (reference sequence). CDR3 bases: TGTGCCAGCAGCTTAGTCTCTACAGGGCGGAGCACCGGGGAGCTGTTTTTT. Translation gives CASSLVSTGRSTGELFF.

This clone was seen more than once but under ten times. V and J are TRBV12-3 or TRBV12-4 and TRBJ1-4, with TRBD1 as a possible D gene (5 bases). Trimming took 6 bases from V and 6 from J, leaving 11 bases between them. The CDR3 totals 13 residues. The CDR3: CASRTPGYEKLFF. As DNA, the CDR3 is TGTGCCAGCAGAACCCCAGGGTATGAAAAACTGTTTTTT.

The rearrangement uses TRBV6-5 and TRBJ1-4; TRBD1 is a possible D gene (5 bases). CDR3 length: 16 amino acids. Trimming stripped 0 bases from V and 8 bases from J, with 16 bases between. The germline gives CDR1 MNHEY, CDR2 SVGAGI. DNA of the CDR3: TGTGCCAGCAGTTACTCGATTCCGGGGGGGAGGGAAAAACTGTTTTTT. This encodes CASSYSIPGGREKLFF.

The chain has TRBV2 and TRBJ2-7, with 10 bases aligning to TRBD1. Germline V gene data show CDR1 as SNHLY and CDR2 as FYNNEI. V lost 2 bases to trimming and J lost 7 bases; unmatched junction nucleotides: 8. The CDR3 length is 15 residues. The CDR3 DNA follows: TGTGCCAGCAGTGAAAGGGGACAGGGGATGGGGGAGCAGTACTTC. Protein sequence: CASSERGQGMGEQYF. The variable domain in full, with the rest retrieved from reference TRBV2 and TRBJ2-7, is EPEVTQTPSHQVTQMGQEVILRCVPISNHLYFYWYRQILGQKVEFLVSFYNNEISEKSEIFDDQFSVERPDGSNFTLKIRSTKLEDSAMYFCASSERGQGMGEQYFGPGTRLTVT.

The V call is TRBV28, the J call TRBJ1-5; TRBD1 aligns across 10 bases. J gave up 1 base and V 7 bases, and 7 bases lay outside the gene matches. The CDR3 is made up of 16 amino acids. Looked up from germline, CDR1 is MDHEN and CDR2 is SYDVKM. CDR3 bases: TGTGCCAGCATAGACAGGGGGCGCACGAGCAATCAGCCCCAGCATTTT. Translating it yields CASIDRGRTSNQPQHF.

V usage is TRBV7-9 and J usage is TRBJ1-2; D not resolved. The V and J ends lost 1 base and 4 bases respectively, with 7 bases between them. CDR3 length: 13 residues. Per germline, CDR1 SEHNR and CDR2 FQNEAQ (reference sequence). CDR3 amino acids: CASSLGGSYGYTF. The CDR3 DNA reads TGTGCCAGCAGCTTAGGTGGCAGCTATGGCTACACCTTC.

This chain connects TRBV18 to TRBJ1-5; D is perhaps TRBD1 (5 bases). The germline V and J ends were trimmed by 5 bases and 1 base, with 9 bases remaining between them. The CDR3 consists of 14 residues. Germline CDR1 and CDR2: KGHSH and LQKENI. CDR3 in amino acids: CASSLGPSNQPQHF. CDR3 DNA: TGTGCCAGCTCATTGGGGCCCAGCAATCAGCCCCAGCATTTT. Full variable domain (outside the CDR3, taken from reference TRBV18 and TRBJ1-5): NAGVMQNPRHLVRRRGQEARLRCSPMKGHSHVYWYRQLPEEGLKFMVYLQKENIIDESGMPKERFSAEFPKEGPSILRIQQVVRGDSAAYFCASSLGPSNQPQHFGDGTRLSIL.

The J gene is TRBJ2-2, the V gene TRBV5-1; D unclear. With 7 bases removed from V and 0 bases from J, the gap between germline ends came to 16 bases. The length of the CDR3 is 16 residues. From germline, CDR1 is SGHRS and CDR2 YFSETQ. CDR3 sequence: CASHSSTLTNTGELFF. In DNA form, the CDR3 reads TGCGCCAGCCACAGCTCCACACTTACGAACACCGGGGAGCTGTTTTTT.